Presented here are 30 T cell receptor beta chains from one specimen sequenced in a study of a mutant IDH1 vaccine in newly diagnosed glioma. Their target antigens are unknown. Time point here: week 23, last vaccination. The study gave 300 ug of mutant IDH1 20-mer peptide per vaccine dose, with topical imiquimod. Generated by immunoSEQ multiplex PCR, the TCRdb table keeps only in-frame clones and is missing some. The sample shows about 41,000 clones, under 80% of them seen only once. This material consisted of PBMCs, taken from a glioma patient whose treatment included an IDH1 peptide vaccine. Receptors were obtained from a woman aged 35 to 49 with glioma. Some clones in this sample may be carry-over from other donors' samples.

This clone was recorded a few times. J is TRBJ2-2 and V is TRBV4-2; 13 positions agree with TRBD2. The CDR3 totals 15 residues. With V trimmed by 7 bases and J by 5 bases, 4 bases remained unmatched. CDR1 is LGHNA, CDR2 YNFKEQ, per germline. The CDR3, as DNA: TGTGCCAGCATGACTAGCGGGGGGCTGACCGGGGAGCTGTTTTTT. The encoded protein is CASMTSGGLTGELFF.

V usage is TRBV9 and J usage is TRBJ2-3; D is unclear. V was shortened by 2 bases and J by 2 bases, with 3 bases between the two germline ends. The V gene's germline CDR1 is SGDLS and CDR2 YYNGEE. The CDR3 consists of 12 residues. CDR3 protein: CASSVSTDTQYF. The CDR3, as DNA: TGTGCCAGCAGCGTCTCCACAGATACGCAGTATTTT.

This rearrangement joins TRBV4-2 to TRBJ2-1; D remains ambiguous. V lost 4 bases to trimming and J lost 3 bases, with 19 bases between them. The germline gives CDR1 LGHNA, CDR2 YNFKEQ. The CDR3 length is 17 residues. CDR3 DNA: TGTGCCAGCAGCCCCCGAGGCGCGGCTGACTTCTACAATGAGCAGTTCTTC. Its translation is CASSPRGAADFYNEQFF.

The V call is TRBV2, the J call TRBJ2-5; 13 nucleotides match TRBD2. Per germline, CDR1 SNHLY and CDR2 FYNNEI. The CDR3 has 15 amino acids. Trimming cost V 6 bases and J 2 bases; bases outside gene matches: 3. CDR3 residues: CASRGTSGAQETQYF. The CDR3, as DNA: TGTGCCAGCAGGGGGACTAGCGGGGCGCAAGAGACCCAGTACTTC.

The chain has TRBV5-4 and TRBJ1-4; a possible D gene is TRBD1 (6 bases). The CDR3 consists of 14 residues. Germline V CDR1 and CDR2: SGHNT, YYREEE (reference sequence). Trimming removed 4 bases from V and 3 bases from J, with 10 bases in between. The CDR3 here is CASSQGQANEKLFF. In nucleotides, the CDR3 is TGTGCCAGCAGCCAGGGGCAGGCTAATGAAAAACTGTTTTTT.

This chain links TRBV7-6 with TRBJ1-5; D is uncertain. The V end lost 5 bases, the J end lost 2 bases, and 10 bases lay between the germline ends. Germline assignment: CDR1 SGHVS and CDR2 FNYEAQ. The CDR3 loop spans 14 amino acids. DNA of the CDR3: TGTGCCAGCAGCCCCCGGCCCGGCAATCAGCCCCAGCATTTT. This codes for CASSPRPGNQPQHF.

The chain uses TRBV2 and TRBJ1-3; the D gene is possibly TRBD1 (6 bases). The CDR3 has 14 residues. The V gene's germline CDR1 is SNHLY and CDR2 FYNNEI. Trimming stripped 11 bases from V and 3 bases from J, with 17 bases between. Written as DNA, the CDR3 is TGTGCCCTTACGGCAGGGGAGGGTGGAAACACCATATATTTT. Amino acid sequence: CALTAGEGGNTIYF.

There are a few counts of this clone. The rearrangement links TRBV14 to TRBJ2-2, with 9 bases matching TRBD1. Looked up from germline, CDR1 is SGHDN and CDR2 is FVKESK. Losses at the gene ends were 5 bases for V and 6 bases for J; bases not matched to a gene: 13. This CDR3 comprises 17 residues. The CDR3 reads CASSNHLGTGNSGELFF. The CDR3 DNA is TGTGCCAGCAGCAACCACCTCGGGACAGGGAATTCCGGGGAGCTGTTTTTT.

The chain joins TRBV7-2 to TRBJ2-5; no firm D call. This CDR3 contains 14 residues. V dropped 3 bases and J dropped 5 bases, with 13 bases sitting between them. CDR1 and CDR2 (germline): SGHTA, FQGNSA. In DNA form, the CDR3 reads TGTGCCAGCAGCTTTGGACCATCTGGGGAGACCCAGTACTTC. Amino acid sequence: CASSFGPSGETQYF.

V usage is TRBV4-1 and J usage is TRBJ2-5; 7 bases align to TRBD1. CDR3 length: 13 amino acids. Germline V gene sequence: CDR1 MGHRA, CDR2 YSYEKL. Trimming cost V 4 bases and J 6 bases; bases outside gene matches: 5. DNA of the CDR3: TGCGCCAGCAGCCCCACAGGGGTACAGACCCAGTACTTC. Amino acids: CASSPTGVQTQYF.

This clone was counted only a few times. V usage is TRBV6-1 and J usage is TRBJ2-5, with 7 bases lining up with TRBD1. Germline assignment: CDR1 MNHNS and CDR2 SASEGT. The junction had 7 bases not matched to a gene; V was cut back by 4 bases and J by 2 bases. The CDR3 has 15 amino acids. Here the CDR3 reads CASSAHGTEQETQYF. Here the CDR3 DNA reads TGTGCCAGCAGTGCTCATGGGACAGAACAAGAGACCCAGTACTTC.

The rearrangement uses TRBV7-2 and TRBJ2-5, with no clear D. The V gene's germline CDR1 is SGHTA and CDR2 FQGNSA. Trimming removed 5 bases from V and 5 bases from J, with 9 bases in between. The CDR3 has 12 amino acids. CDR3 nucleotides: TGTGCCAGCAGCGCGACATGGGAGACCCAGTACTTC. This encodes CASSATWETQYF.

This clone is medium-sized. This chain joins TRBV7-2 and TRBJ1-5; D gene ambiguous. Germline V lookup: CDR1 SGHTA, CDR2 FQGNSA. CDR3 length equals 15 residues. With 3 bases removed from V and 2 bases from J, the gap between germline ends came to 11 bases. The CDR3 DNA reads TGTGCCAGCAGCTTCCTAATCTCTGGCAATCAGCCCCAGCATTTT. It encodes CASSFLISGNQPQHF.

As DNA, the CDR3 is TGTGCCAGCAGTGAAAGGGCCCACGAGCAGTACTTC. Translated, it gives CASSERAHEQYF. The chain links TRBV2 to TRBJ2-7; D is ambiguous. CDR3 length: 12 residues. CDR1 SNHLY and CDR2 FYNNEI come from the germline V gene. Deletions cut 2 bases from V and 5 bases from J, with 7 bases between. The whole variable domain, remainder taken from reference TRBV2 and TRBJ2-7, is EPEVTQTPSHQVTQMGQEVILRCVPISNHLYFYWYRQILGQKVEFLVSFYNNEISEKSEIFDDQFSVERPDGSNFTLKIRSTKLEDSAMYFCASSERAHEQYFGPGTRLTVT.

V is TRBV14 and J is TRBJ2-3; 8 bases map to TRBD2. Losses at the gene ends were 4 bases for V and 3 bases for J; bases not matched to a gene: 15. This CDR3 is 18 amino acids long. Germline CDR1 and CDR2: SGHDN and FVKESK. The CDR3 sequence is CASSPPGRGVGTTDTQYF. The CDR3 DNA reads as TGTGCCAGCAGCCCCCCTGGGCGGGGGGTCGGGACGACAGATACGCAGTATTTT.

The chain joins TRBV4-2 to TRBJ2-7; 10 positions match TRBD2. The germline V gene has CDR1 LGHNA and CDR2 YNFKEQ. The CDR3 has 16 residues. J was trimmed by 4 bases and V by 3 bases; bases with no gene match: 9. The CDR3 spells CASSQAIAGGPYEQYF. CDR3 bases: TGTGCCAGCAGCCAGGCGATAGCGGGGGGACCTTACGAGCAGTACTTC.

The chain's CDR3 is CASSYMDRAEAFF. The CDR3 DNA reads TGTGCCAGCAGTTACATGGACAGGGCTGAAGCTTTCTTT. The rearrangement uses TRBV6-5 and TRBJ1-1; 8 bases align to TRBD1. The germline V gene encodes CDR1 MNHEY and CDR2 SVGAGI. V trimming: 2 bases; J trimming: 6 bases; junction bases outside the gene matches: 2. This CDR3 has 13 residues.

The chain joins TRBV2 to TRBJ1-6, with TRBD1 as a possible D gene (6 bases). Germline V CDR1 and CDR2: SNHLY, FYNNEI. This CDR3 is 14 amino acids long. Trimming removed 4 bases at V and 12 bases at J, with 16 bases between. The CDR3 bases are TGTGCCAGCAGTGGAGGGGGAGAGCTGCTACCCCTCCACTTT. Protein sequence: CASSGGGELLPLHF.

This chain links TRBV6-5 with TRBJ2-1; 7 bases are a match to TRBD1. Germline loops: CDR1 MNHEY, CDR2 SVGAGI. This CDR3 spans 15 amino acids. V was clipped by 7 bases and J by 8 bases; unmatched bases: 14. CDR3 region: CASTPETGSTYEQFF. CDR3 nucleotide sequence: TGTGCCAGCACCCCTGAGACAGGGTCGACATATGAGCAGTTCTTC.

The CDR3 sequence is CASSVGPDSYEQYF. CDR3 bases: TGTGCCAGCAGCGTAGGCCCGGACTCCTACGAGCAGTACTTC. The chain uses TRBV9 and TRBJ2-7, with D unresolved. Germline loops: CDR1 SGDLS, CDR2 YYNGEE. The CDR3 extends over 14 amino acids. V lost 0 bases, J lost 0 bases, and 7 bases lay in between.

About this clone itself: The same CDR3 also results from other DNA sequences found in this sample. The chain recombines TRBV27 with TRBJ2-6; D unclear. The CDR3 covers 15 residues. V shed 5 bases and J shed 0 bases, with 8 bases lying between them. Per the germline V gene, CDR1 is MNHEY and CDR2 is SMNVEV (reference sequence). The CDR3 sequence is CASSPLLSGANVLTF. In nucleotides, the CDR3 is TGTGCCAGCAGTCCTCTCCTCTCTGGGGCCAACGTCCTGACTTTC.

V and J are TRBV7-2 and TRBJ2-3, with D possibly TRBD2 on 6 matching bases. The V gene's germline CDR1 is SGHTA and CDR2 FQGNSA. The CDR3 covers 17 residues. Trimming took off 3 bases at V and 2 bases at J, with 18 bases between the two ends. The CDR3 DNA reads TGTGCCAGCAGCTTCTTCGGAACCGTAGCGGCCACAGATACGCAGTATTTT. Protein: CASSFFGTVAATDTQYF.

V usage is TRBV11-2 and J usage is TRBJ1-1; 9 bases fit TRBD1. This CDR3 region has 17 residues. J was trimmed by 10 bases and V by 4 bases; bases with no gene match: 19. Germline V gives CDR1 SGHAT, CDR2 FQNNGV. CDR3: CASSSFRTGVGTEGAFF. The CDR3 DNA follows: TGTGCCAGCAGCTCTTTCAGGACAGGGGTGGGAACAGAAGGAGCTTTCTTT.

The rearrangement uses TRBV13 and TRBJ1-2, with 7 positions matching TRBD1. Germline CDR1 reads PRHDT; CDR2 reads FYEKMQ (reference sequence). This CDR3 has 17 residues. The ends lost 4 bases at V and 5 bases at J; junction bases unmatched: 16. The CDR3 protein is CASSSWRGGQERYGYTF. The CDR3 DNA reads as TGTGCCAGCAGCTCTTGGCGGGGTGGACAGGAACGGTATGGCTACACCTTC.

The J gene is TRBJ1-2, the V gene TRBV7-9, with TRBD1 as a possible D gene (5 bases). Between the trimmed V and J ends, which lost 5 bases and 4 bases, there was a span of 14 bases. There are 14 residues in the CDR3. Germline V CDR1 and CDR2: SEHNR, FQNEAQ (reference sequence). The CDR3 spells CASSPHSGFYGYTF. The CDR3 DNA sequence: TGTGCCAGCAGCCCCCATTCAGGGTTCTATGGCTACACCTTC. Variable domain in full (rest from reference TRBV7-9 and TRBJ1-2): DTGVSQNPRHKITKRGQNVTFRCDPISEHNRLYWYRQTLGQGPEFLTYFQNEAQLEKSRLLSDRFSAERPKGSFSTLEIQRTEQGDSAMYLCASSPHSGFYGYTFGSGTRLTVV.

The CDR3 loop is CASSSWPFYEQYF. The CDR3 DNA follows: TGTGCCAGCAGTTCGTGGCCCTTCTACGAGCAGTACTTC. V gene TRBV6-6 combines with J gene TRBJ2-7; D uncertain. The germline V and J ends were trimmed by 4 bases and 3 bases, with 10 bases remaining between them. CDR3 length: 13 amino acids. The V gene's germline CDR1 is MNHNY and CDR2 SVGAGI (reference sequence).

The J gene is TRBJ2-7, the V gene TRBV4-3; 7 bases agree with TRBD2. Germline V gene data show CDR1 as LGHNA and CDR2 as YSLEER. The CDR3 runs to 14 residues. V lost 0 bases to trimming and J lost 7 bases; unmatched junction nucleotides: 6. CDR3 in amino acids: CASSQDRGEGEQYF. In DNA form, the CDR3 reads TGCGCCAGCAGCCAAGATCGGGGGGAGGGGGAGCAGTACTTC.

A single count supports this clone. The chain combines TRBV7-2 with TRBJ1-3; D not resolved. The CDR3 consists of 15 residues. V lost 5 bases and J 0 bases, leaving 11 bases between the germline ends. Germline CDR1 SGHTA, CDR2 FQGNSA. CDR3: CASSPHVNSGNTIYF. CDR3 nucleotides: TGTGCCAGCAGCCCCCACGTCAACTCTGGAAACACCATATATTTT.

The chain is built from TRBV9 and TRBJ1-3; 12 nucleotides match TRBD1. CDR1 is SGDLS, CDR2 YYNGEE, per germline. This CDR3 spans 16 amino acids. The ends lost 3 bases at V and 5 bases at J; junction bases unmatched: 6. CDR3 in DNA: TGTGCCAGCAGCGACGGGGACAGGGGGCTGAGAAACACCATATATTTT. It yields the protein CASSDGDRGLRNTIYF.

The chain uses TRBV6-1 and TRBJ1-1, with D possibly TRBD1 on 5 matching bases. The CDR3 loop spans 14 amino acids. The germline V and J ends were trimmed by 6 bases and 5 bases, with 16 bases remaining between them. Germline loops: CDR1 MNHNS, CDR2 SASEGT. CDR3: CASRKGPPETEAFF. In nucleotides, the CDR3 is TGTGCCAGCAGGAAGGGGCCACCCGAAACTGAAGCTTTCTTT.